This T cell receptor (beta chain) was obtained from a study of shared clonotypes between healthy human individuals. Study observations and caveats: Naive CD4 clonotypes overlapped across a few donors at around 5%.

Deletions cut 0 bases from V and 4 bases from J, with 16 bases between. Germline lookup yields CDR1 SGHRS and CDR2 YFSETQ. The CDR3 runs 16 residues. The method was immunoSEQ multiplex PCR; TCRdb's version includes in-frame clones alone and lacks a portion of them. The sample holds under 120,000 clones, about 70% seen once. Notes on this clone: The antigen is unknown.

Source material: memory CD8+ T cells sorted from blood. Regarding subset: CD45RO+ cells pooled with CCR7-negative TemRA cells. The chain has TRBV5-1 and TRBJ1-1; tentative D call: TRBD1 (5 bases). This receptor was identified in a woman aged 25 to 39 in good health. The CDR3 spells CASSLESVGLGTEAFF. In DNA form, the CDR3 reads TGCGCCAGCAGCTTGGAGTCAGTGGGGCTTGGCACTGAAGCTTTCTTT.